Below, one TCR beta chain is given with its context. This entry is derived from a study of OX40 agonist ivuxolimab in advanced cancers. The table came from immunoSEQ multiplex PCR; TCRdb's copy has only in-frame clones and leaves some out. The sample records around 60,000 clones, over 80% being singletons. This TCR came from an adult with an advanced solid tumor such as melanoma, head and neck, liver or kidney cancer. Specimen: CD4+ or CD8+ T cells sorted from blood, collected in a trial of the OX40 agonist ivuxolimab.

The CDR3 DNA is TGTGCCAGCAGCTATCGGACAGGCGTGGTATTTGATACGCAGTATTTT. Translated: CASSYRTGVVFDTQYF. This rearrangement joins TRBV7-9 to TRBJ2-3, with TRBD1 matching over 7 bases. CDR3 length: 16 amino acids. V shed 4 bases, J shed 6 bases, and the junction held 13 bases outside the gene matches. Germline values: CDR1 SEHNR, CDR2 FQNEAQ (reference sequence).